These 16 T cell receptor beta chains came from one sample sequenced in a study of T cell responses to AZD1222 COVID-19 vaccine (dated by TCRdb to 2020 to 2022). The time point label of this sample denotes: baseline before first vaccination. The sample's treatment or condition label is to be understood as: meningococcal conjugate vaccine given as trial control. Receptor libraries were prepared by the immunoSEQ multiplex PCR assay. TCRdb took over this immuneACCESS table, retaining in-frame rearrangements with V and J assigned. Such tables are incomplete; in checked studies, under half of the missing clones stem from an unresolved V gene, and the remainder is unexplained. This sample has about 47,000 clones in its table, and more than 60% of those were observed once. Of the sample, approximately 20% falls within the top ten clones. Specimen: peripheral blood, collected on day 0 of MenACWY control vaccination. The receptors come from an adult in good health.

V usage is TRBV30 and J usage is TRBJ1-1; D remains unclear. The V end was cut by 0 bases, the J end by 0 bases, with 8 bases between. CDR1 is GTSNPN and CDR2 is SVGIG in the germline V gene (reference sequence). The CDR3 length is 14 residues. This CDR3 reads CAWSVGQVNTEAFF. CDR3 DNA: TGTGCCTGGAGTGTAGGGCAGGTGAACACTGAAGCTTTCTTT.

In its sample, this clone was seen once. This chain uses TRBV30 with TRBJ1-6; tentatively, D is TRBD1 (5 bases). The CDR3 length is 13 residues. V was cut by 0 bases and J by 11 bases, with 11 bases left in between. The germline CDR1 and CDR2 sequences are GTSNPN and SVGIG (reference sequence). The CDR3: CAWSVQQVTPLHF. The CDR3 nucleotides are TGTGCCTGGAGTGTTCAACAGGTGACACCCCTCCACTTT.

The rearrangement links TRBV28 to TRBJ1-5, with TRBD1 matching 8 bases. Germline loops: CDR1 MDHEN, CDR2 SYDVKM. The CDR3 is 15 residues long. Trimming took 4 bases from V and 6 from J; bases not matched to a gene: 8. For the CDR3, the DNA is TGTGCCAGCAGTTCAGACAGGGGTTGGAGTCAGCCCCAGCATTTT. Translation gives CASSSDRGWSQPQHF.

The rearrangement joins TRBV6-2 or TRBV6-3 to TRBJ1-2; D gene unclear. The length of the CDR3 is 14 residues. The germline V gene encodes CDR1 MNHEY and CDR2 SVGEGT. Trimming cost V 6 bases and J 4 bases, with 15 bases left between them. CDR3 protein: CASSVAPYLYGYTF. As DNA, the CDR3 is TGTGCCAGCAGCGTGGCCCCCTACCTCTATGGCTACACCTTC.

This clone was picked up one time. This chain links TRBV14 with TRBJ2-2, with a tentative D call TRBD2 (5 bases). This CDR3 is built from 17 residues. The germline V and J ends were trimmed by 3 bases and 4 bases, with 18 bases remaining between them. The germline V gene has CDR1 SGHDN and CDR2 FVKESK. The CDR3 reads CASSQDRGLGPTGELFF. CDR3 coding DNA: TGTGCCAGCAGCCAGGATCGGGGTTTAGGGCCCACCGGGGAGCTGTTTTTT.

Remarks on this clone: This CDR3 is also generated by other DNA sequences in the sample. The chain couples TRBV4-1 to TRBJ1-5, with 10 bases that match TRBD1. Germline loops: CDR1 MGHRA, CDR2 YSYEKL. This CDR3 spans 15 amino acids. Trimming removed 3 bases from V and 3 bases from J; junction bases left unmatched: 2. This CDR3 reads CASSHGQGDNQPQHF. DNA for the CDR3: TGCGCCAGCAGCCACGGACAGGGGGACAATCAGCCCCAGCATTTT.

The chain joins TRBV9 to TRBJ1-3; D remains ambiguous. The germline V gene encodes CDR1 SGDLS and CDR2 YYNGEE. The CDR3 contains 15 residues. V was trimmed by 0 bases and J by 0 bases, leaving 7 bases between them. CDR3 residues: CASSVAGDSGNTIYF. The CDR3, as DNA: TGTGCCAGCAGCGTAGCTGGGGACTCTGGAAACACCATATATTTT.

The V and J genes are TRBV7-9 and TRBJ1-1, with D perhaps TRBD1 (5 bases). V was clipped by 5 bases and J by 6 bases, with 10 bases between them. The CDR3 loop spans 12 amino acids. Germline-derived CDR1 and CDR2 are SEHNR and FQNEAQ (reference sequence). The CDR3 region is CASSLGAPEAFF. CDR3 bases: TGTGCCAGCAGCCTAGGGGCCCCTGAAGCTTTCTTT.

The V call is TRBV11-3, the J call TRBJ2-1; TRBD1 matches 7 bases. J gave up 5 bases and V 5 bases, and 6 bases lay outside the gene matches. The CDR3 runs to 14 residues. CDR1 and CDR2 (germline): SGHNT, YENEEA. The CDR3 here is CASSTRQGNNEQFF. The CDR3 bases are TGTGCCAGCAGCACTCGACAGGGAAACAATGAGCAGTTCTTC.

The CDR3 is CASNQPSTANYGYTF. For the CDR3, the DNA is TGTGCCAGTAACCAACCTTCGACAGCCAACTATGGCTACACCTTC. The chain couples TRBV19 to TRBJ1-2; D may be TRBD1 (5 bases). V was clipped by 7 bases and J by 2 bases, with 17 bases between them. This CDR3 region has 15 residues. CDR1 is LNHDA, CDR2 SQIVND, per germline (reference sequence).

The chain carries TRBV30 and TRBJ1-1; tentatively, D is TRBD1 (6 bases). Germline CDR1 reads GTSNPN; CDR2 reads SVGIG (reference sequence). V was cut by 3 bases and J by 3 bases, with 11 bases left in between. The CDR3 length is 13 residues. Written as DNA, the CDR3 is TGTGCCTGGAGGGGGGACACGCACACTGAAGCTTTCTTT. The encoded protein is CAWRGDTHTEAFF.

The gene calls are TRBV30 and TRBJ2-7, with D tentatively TRBD2 (6 bases). The CDR3 has 13 residues. The germline gives CDR1 GTSNPN, CDR2 SVGIG (reference sequence). V lost 1 base and J 3 bases, leaving 10 bases between the germline ends. CDR3 bases: TGTGCCTGGAGTGGGAGGGCGGGCTACGAGCAGTACGTC. Its translation is CAWSGRAGYEQYV.

Only a few counts were recorded for this clone. This chain joins TRBV19 and TRBJ2-1; a weak D match, TRBD2 (5 bases). CDR1 is LNHDA and CDR2 is SQIVND in the germline V gene (reference sequence). The CDR3 extends over 12 amino acids. V shed 3 bases and J shed 6 bases, with 6 bases lying between them. CDR3 sequence reads: CASSMRANEQFF. The CDR3 nucleotides are TGTGCCAGTAGTATGCGGGCCAATGAGCAGTTCTTC.

The rearrangement links TRBV5-1 to TRBJ1-4; TRBD1 matches at 9 bases. V lost 4 bases and J lost 8; bases outside the gene matches: 6. There are 14 residues in the CDR3. CDR1 is SGHRS, CDR2 YFSETQ, per germline. The CDR3 nucleotides are TGCGCCAGCAGCATCCGGACAGGGGAAGAAAAACTGTTTTTT. Translating gives CASSIRTGEEKLFF.

The rearrangement links TRBV7-9 to TRBJ1-5, with D unclear. In germline, CDR1 is SEHNR, CDR2 FQNEAQ (reference sequence). The CDR3 runs to 17 residues. V was cut by 4 bases and J by 3 bases, with 19 bases left in between. CDR3 amino acids: CASSYSGSRRSNQPQHF. For the CDR3, the DNA is TGTGCCAGCAGCTACTCCGGGTCCCGGAGGTCCAATCAGCCCCAGCATTTT.

This chain connects TRBV6-1 to TRBJ1-5; D remains ambiguous. Trimming pared 1 base from V and 10 bases from J, leaving 5 bases between. The CDR3 sequence is 11 residues long. Germline V gene lookup returns CDR1 MNHNS and CDR2 SASEGT. CDR3 sequence (DNA): TGTGCCAGCAGTGAAGGGGCACCCCAGCATTTT. Protein sequence: CASSEGAPQHF.